This T cell receptor beta chain was observed in a study of patients and donors after allogeneic stem cell transplantation (dated by TCRdb to 2018 to 2020). The library was produced with RT-PCR. TCRdb records NextSeq 550 as the sequencer. TCRdb reworked the public reads: Q25 trimming with fastp, MiXCR clone assembly, productive beta chains retained. Rows with one shared CDR3 protein collapse into an entry with the most common genes and DNA. This sample comprises roughly 880,000 distinct CDR3 sequences, more than 15% of them detected only once. The ten largest make up roughly 6.4% of the sample. In regard to this clonotype: Its antigen remains unidentified. This could be a read error, since a much larger clone is one nucleotide away.

The sequence was obtained from a human donor who was either an allogeneic HSCT recipient or a stem cell or donor lymphocyte infusion donor (not recorded which). It is not recorded whose cells these are; they may come from a transplant donor. Material: blood, either unsorted or a sorted T cell fraction (not recorded which).

CDR3 reads: CASSSTGGGQPRHF. The sequenced DNA is TGTGCCAGCAGTTCAACAGGGGGGGGTCAGCCCCGGCATTTT. The chain is assembled from TRBV12-3 or TRBV12-4 and TRBJ1-5; 8 central bases correspond to TRBD1. The CDR3 sequence holds 14 residues, the cysteine and phenylalanine included. The read is trimmed to its CDR3 DNA, 42 bases read in frame from base 1.